The rows below give T cell receptor beta chains drawn from one sample of a study of T cells in Graves' hyperthyroidism and ophthalmopathy. TCRdb called the multiplex PCR reads again in MiXCR, with one record for every CDR3 protein. The table lists some 510,000 distinct CDR3 sequences, 40% to 55% of them singletons, with approximately 8.2% in the top ten. Input material: peripheral blood or thyroid tissue (not recorded which). These receptors all come from a woman younger than 30 with Graves' hyperthyroidism. The CDR3 runs from the conserved cysteine through the conserved F or W. D genes are given only for firm matches. Size tells how often a clone was seen (once, few, many) or the class of an expanded clone, and some rows leave it out.

d_gene	abundance	v_gene	j_gene	CDR3aa	CDR3nt
.	.	TRBV12-3/TRBV12-4	TRBJ2-7	CASKMGAGSYEQYF	TGTGCCAGCAAAATGGGTGCGGGGTCCTACGAGCAGTACTTC
.	.	TRBV7-3	TRBJ2-5	CASSLRRDQETQYF	TGCGCCAGCAGCCTCCGCAGGGACCAAGAGACCCAGTACTTC
.	once	TRBV9	TRBJ1-2	CASSVDSQGTYTF	TGTGCCAGCAGCGTAGATTCCCAGGGAACCTACACCTTC
.	.	TRBV29-1	TRBJ1-2	CSPRSGDYGYTF	TGCAGCCCCAGATCAGGGGACTATGGCTACACCTTC
TRBD1	.	TRBV9	TRBJ2-4	CASSEGQGNIQYF	TGTGCCAGCAGCGAAGGACAGGGTAACATTCAGTACTTC
TRBD1	many	TRBV15	TRBJ1-3	CATNRGYGNTIYF	TGTGCCACCAACAGGGGCTACGGAAACACCATATATTTT
TRBD1	.	TRBV9	TRBJ1-1	CASSPKDRGSTEAFF	TGTGCCAGCTCACCAAAAGACAGGGGGAGCACTGAAGCTTTCTTT
TRBD1	many	TRBV10-2	TRBJ1-6	CASSERTGALNSPLHF	TGCGCCAGCAGTGAGAGGACAGGGGCACTAAATTCACCCCTCCACTTT
.	.	TRBV7-2	TRBJ2-5	CASSQDFAARETQYF	TGTGCCAGCAGCCAAGATTTCGCGGCCAGGGAGACCCAGTACTTC
TRBD1	.	TRBV5-1	TRBJ2-7	CASSLGGAATGSYEQYF	TGCGCCAGCAGCTTGGGTGGGGCTGCGACAGGGAGCTACGAGCAGTACTTC
TRBD2	.	TRBV9	TRBJ2-7	CASSRGGLAGGYEQYF	TGTGCCAGCAGCCGAGGAGGACTAGCGGGAGGCTACGAGCAGTACTTC
.	many	TRBV29-1	TRBJ2-7	CSVLLGGYTYEQYF	TGCAGCGTTCTCCTCGGCGGGTACACCTACGAGCAGTACTTC
.	few	TRBV9	TRBJ1-3	CASPGTYFSGNTIYF	TGTGCCTCTCCCGGGACGTACTTCTCTGGAAACACCATATATTTT
TRBD1	.	TRBV20-1	TRBJ1-5	CSASQYPRTGRLDNQPQHF	TGCAGTGCTAGTCAGTACCCCCGGACAGGGAGGTTGGACAATCAGCCCCAGCATTTT
TRBD1	many	TRBV7-2	TRBJ1-2	CASSLSGTGTGYTF	TGTGCCAGCAGCTTATCCGGGACAGGTACCGGCTACACCTTC
.	few	TRBV7-2	TRBJ2-7	CASSLPPNTGYEQYF	TGTGCCAGCAGCTTACCCCCTAATACCGGTTACGAGCAGTACTTC
TRBD1	few	TRBV2	TRBJ1-1	CASTPGTGGEAFF	TGTGCCAGCACCCCCGGGACAGGGGGTGAAGCTTTCTTT
.	.	TRBV10-3	TRBJ2-1	CAISESIRSSYNEQFF	TGTGCCATCAGTGAGTCGATCCGAAGCTCCTACAATGAGCAGTTCTTC
.	few	TRBV20-1	TRBJ1-1	CSARKRNTEAFF	TGCAGTGCTAGAAAGAGAAACACTGAAGCTTTCTTT
.	.	TRBV7-8	TRBJ2-1	CASSSGVYNEQFF	TGTGCCAGCAGCTCCGGAGTCTACAATGAGCAGTTCTTC
.	many	TRBV29-1	TRBJ2-7	CSVEASRPYEQYF	TGCAGCGTTGAGGCTAGCAGACCTTACGAGCAGTACTTC
.	few	TRBV29-1	TRBJ1-3	CSVSGLYSGNTIYF	TGCAGCGTCTCGGGACTTTACTCTGGAAACACCATATATTTT
.	.	TRBV10-2	TRBJ1-1	CASSESTGTYTEAFF	TGCGCCAGCAGTGAGTCGACGGGGACGTACACTGAAGCTTTCTTT